This T cell receptor (beta chain) was identified in a study of shared clonotypes between healthy human individuals. About the study: Those who served as donors were a couple of women and three men between the ages of 18 and 49.

TCRdb keeps only in-frame clones here, not all; method: immunoSEQ multiplex PCR. Here the sample spans about 480,000 clones, about 75% being singletons. Trimming cost V 4 bases and J 10 bases; bases outside gene matches: 7. Looked up from germline, CDR1 is SGHTS and CDR2 is YDEGEE. This CDR3 comprises 12 residues. This clone was seen once. This clonotype was sampled from a woman in her forties in good health. Some clones in this sample may be carry-over from other donors' samples. The chain has TRBV5-8 and TRBJ2-7; 8 bases are shared with TRBD2. Sequenced: PBMCs. The DNA for the CDR3 is TGTGCCAGCAGCCGGGAGGGGGGTGGACAGTACTTC. This gives the protein CASSREGGGQYF.